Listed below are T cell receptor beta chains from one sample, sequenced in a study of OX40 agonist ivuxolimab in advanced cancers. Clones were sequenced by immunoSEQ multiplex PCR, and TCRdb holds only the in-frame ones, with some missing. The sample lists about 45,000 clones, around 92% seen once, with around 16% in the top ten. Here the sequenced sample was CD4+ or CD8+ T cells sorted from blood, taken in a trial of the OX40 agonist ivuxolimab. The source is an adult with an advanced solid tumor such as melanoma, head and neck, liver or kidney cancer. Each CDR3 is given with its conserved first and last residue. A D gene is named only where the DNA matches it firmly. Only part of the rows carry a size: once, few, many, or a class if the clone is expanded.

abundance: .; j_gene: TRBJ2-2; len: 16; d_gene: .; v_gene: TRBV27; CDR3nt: TGTGCCAGCAGTTCATCGTCCCAGGGGTACACCGGGGAGCTGTTTTTT; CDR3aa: CASSSSSQGYTGELFF
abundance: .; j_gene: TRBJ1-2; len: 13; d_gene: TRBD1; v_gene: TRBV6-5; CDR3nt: TGTGCCAGCAGTTGGACAGGGGGGGATGGCTACACCTTC; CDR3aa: CASSWTGGDGYTF
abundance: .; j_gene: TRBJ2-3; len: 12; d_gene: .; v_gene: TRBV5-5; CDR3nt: TGTGCCAGCAGCTTAGGAGGAGATACGCAGTATTTT; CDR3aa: CASSLGGDTQYF
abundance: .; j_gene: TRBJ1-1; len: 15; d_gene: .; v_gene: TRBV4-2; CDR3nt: TGTGCCAGCAGCCAAGAAGGTAGGGGGAACACTGAAGCTTTCTTT; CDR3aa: CASSQEGRGNTEAFF
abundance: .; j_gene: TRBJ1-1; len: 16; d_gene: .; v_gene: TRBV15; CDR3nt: TGTGCCACCAGCAGACCCAAGGGATGGGTGAACACTGAAGCTTTCTTT; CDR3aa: CATSRPKGWVNTEAFF
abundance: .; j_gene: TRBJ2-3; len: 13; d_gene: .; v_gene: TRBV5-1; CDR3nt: TGCGCCAGCAGCTTGGCTGGCACAGATACGCAGTATTTT; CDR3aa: CASSLAGTDTQYF
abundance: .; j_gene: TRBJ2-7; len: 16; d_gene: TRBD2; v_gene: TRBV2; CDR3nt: TGTGCCAGCGCTGGGACTAGCGGGTCTCCACTCTACGAGCAGTACTTC; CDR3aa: CASAGTSGSPLYEQYF
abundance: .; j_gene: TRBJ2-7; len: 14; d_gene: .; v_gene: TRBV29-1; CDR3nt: TGCAGCGTTGAAGGGGGGACATCCACCTACGAGCAGTACTTC; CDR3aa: CSVEGGTSTYEQYF
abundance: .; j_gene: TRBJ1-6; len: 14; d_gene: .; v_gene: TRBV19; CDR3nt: TGTGCCAGTAGTAGGGGCGGAGATAATTCACCCCTCCACTTT; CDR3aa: CASSRGGDNSPLHF
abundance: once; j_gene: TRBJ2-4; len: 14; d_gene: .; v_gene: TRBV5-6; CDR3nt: TGTGCCAGCAGCTTGGAGTCGCAGTTATACATTCAGTACTTC; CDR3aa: CASSLESQLYIQYF
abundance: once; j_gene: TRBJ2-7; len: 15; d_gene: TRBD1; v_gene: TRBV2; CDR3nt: TGTGCCAGCAGCACCGGGACAGGGGATTTAAACGAGCAGTACTTC; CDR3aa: CASSTGTGDLNEQYF
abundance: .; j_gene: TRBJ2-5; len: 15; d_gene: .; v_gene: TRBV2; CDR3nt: TGTGCCAGCAGCGCCGGGCCTCAGGGCGTGGAGACCCAGTACTTC; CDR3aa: CASSAGPQGVETQYF
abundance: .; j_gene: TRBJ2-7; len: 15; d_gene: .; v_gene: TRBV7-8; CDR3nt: TGTGCCAGCAGCTTAGGCGCAGGCGACTCCTACGAGCAGTACTTC; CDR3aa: CASSLGAGDSYEQYF
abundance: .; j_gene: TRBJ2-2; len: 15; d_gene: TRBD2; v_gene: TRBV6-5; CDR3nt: TGTGCCAGCAGTGTTAGCGGGGAGAACACCGGGGAGCTGTTTTTT; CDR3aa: CASSVSGENTGELFF
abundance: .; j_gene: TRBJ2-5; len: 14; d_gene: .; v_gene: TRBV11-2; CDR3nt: TGTGCCAGCAGGATCCAGGGCAGGAAAGAGACCCAGTACTTC; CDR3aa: CASRIQGRKETQYF
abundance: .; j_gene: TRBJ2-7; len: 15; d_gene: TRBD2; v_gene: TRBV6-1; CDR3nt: TGTGCCAGCAGTCGGACTAGCGGGGGCCAGGGTGAGCAGTACTTC; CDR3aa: CASSRTSGGQGEQYF
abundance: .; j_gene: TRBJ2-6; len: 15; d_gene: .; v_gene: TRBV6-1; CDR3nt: TGTGCCAGCAGTGAAGGCAGCTCTGGGGCCAACGTCCTGACTTTC; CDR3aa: CASSEGSSGANVLTF
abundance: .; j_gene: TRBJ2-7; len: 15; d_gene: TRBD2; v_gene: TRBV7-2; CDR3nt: TGTGCCAGCAGCTTTGGGACTAGCCCCACCTACGAGCAGTACTTC; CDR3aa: CASSFGTSPTYEQYF
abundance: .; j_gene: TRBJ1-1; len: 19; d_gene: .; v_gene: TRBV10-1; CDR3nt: TGCGCCAGCAGTGAGCAGGCGGGACACGGTATTTACGGGAACACTGAAGCTTTCTTT; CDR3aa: CASSEQAGHGIYGNTEAFF